The 2 T cell receptor beta chains given below trace back to one sample, sequenced in a study of CD8+CD57+ T cells in acquired aplastic anemia. Genomic DNA, serving as template, underwent TCR beta VDJ and CDR3 profiling. TCRdb independently ran MiXCR on the reads; one entry per CDR3 protein. Of more than 150,000 distinct CDR3 sequences detected, roughly half appear once; the ten largest clones hold approximately 2.9%. Sequencing was done on a sample of sorted CD4+, CD8+, or CD8+CD57+ T cells (not recorded which) from PBMCs. These receptors were taken from a human donor in good health.

This clonotype was counted a single time. The V call is TRBV29-1, the J call TRBJ1-5, with D uncertain. Trimming left V 0 bases short and J 1 base short, with 10 bases between. The germline CDR1 and CDR2 sequences are SQVTM and ANQGSEA. CDR3 length: 15 amino acids. The CDR3 protein is CSVEESGGSNQPQHF. CDR3 nucleotides: TGCAGCGTTGAAGAATCGGGCGGCAGCAATCAGCCCCAGCATTTT.

This chain uses TRBV19 with TRBJ1-1; the D gene is possibly TRBD1 (6 bases). V gave up 4 bases and J gave up 0 bases, with 9 bases separating them. The CDR3 is 14 residues long. CDR1 and CDR2 (germline): LNHDA, SQIVND (reference sequence). In nucleotides, the CDR3 is TGTGCCAGTAGTAGACAGGCCTTGAACACTGAAGCTTTCTTT. Protein: CASSRQALNTEAFF.